A few counts support the clone carrying this T cell receptor (beta chain). Unique molecular identifiers were incorporated into the prepared TCRbeta library. From the PCR reads, TCRdb called clonotypes with MiXCR, one entry per CDR3 protein. The table shows a few hundred thousand distinct CDR3 sequences, with 27% occurring only once. The data belong to a study of T-cell reconstitution after alpha-beta-depleted transplantation in children. This CDR3 region has 20 residues. Germline trimming cut 0 bases from V and 2 bases from J; bases unmatched to any gene: 11. Per germline, CDR1 LGHDT and CDR2 YNNKEL (reference sequence).

The rearrangement uses TRBV3-1 and TRBJ2-1; 12 bases fit TRBD2. The source material was PBMCs, sampled before TCRalphabeta/CD19-depleted stem cell transplant. The clonotype originates from a boy younger than two with Wiskott-Aldrich syndrome, due to receive a stem cell transplant. In nucleotides, the CDR3 is TGTGCCAGCAGCCAAGATCTTTTCTCCCGGACTAGCGGGGCCTACAATGAGCAGTTCTTC. Amino acids: CASSQDLFSRTSGAYNEQFF.